This T cell receptor (beta chain) was obtained from a study of CXCR3-negative and CXCR3-positive naive CD8 T cells. Looking at the study overall: The study obtained some 150 million TRB reads, about 1.5 +/- 0.3 million per library.

Among CD8+ T cells, naive ones were CD45RO-CCR7+CD27+CD95-. Study-wide results and limits: Both of the naive subsets showed about the same high diversity, but memory CD8+ cells had much less. Similar levels of surface CD5 were seen between naive subsets; TCR strength was inferred from TRB CDR3 properties. CXCR3-positive naive cells carried more hydrophobic TRB CDR3s than CXCR3-negative ones.

A note on this clonotype: Its antigen is currently unknown.

The libraries of TRB cDNA were constructed through 5' RACE using UMI labels. TCRdb reprocessed the 5' RACE reads and reports one entry per CDR3 protein, with no DNA. There are 150,000 to 160,000 distinct CDR3 sequences in the sample, with 0.45% to 0.55% held by the top ten. CDR3 length: 15 residues. The V gene's germline CDR1 is SEHNR and CDR2 FQNEAQ (reference sequence). Material for sequencing was naive CXCR3+ CD8+ T cells from blood. Subset specified: CD45RO-CCR7+CD27+CD95- naive CD8+ T cells expressing CXCR3 (TNR3+). The sequence was collected from a human donor in good health. Some clones in this sample may be carry-over from other donors' samples. The chain joins TRBV7-9 to TRBJ2-7. This chain's CDR3 is CASSGSAGDSYEQYF.